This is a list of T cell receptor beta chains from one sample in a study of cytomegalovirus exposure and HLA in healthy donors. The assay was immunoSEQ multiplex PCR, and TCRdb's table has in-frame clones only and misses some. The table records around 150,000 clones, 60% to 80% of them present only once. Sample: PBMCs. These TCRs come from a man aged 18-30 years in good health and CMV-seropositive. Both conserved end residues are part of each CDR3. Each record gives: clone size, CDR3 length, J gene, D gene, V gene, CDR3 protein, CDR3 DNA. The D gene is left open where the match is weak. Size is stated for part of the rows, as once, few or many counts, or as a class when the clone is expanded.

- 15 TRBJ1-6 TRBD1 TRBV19 CASSIEDRGYSPLHF TGTGCCAGTAGTATAGAAGACAGGGGATATTCACCCCTCCACTTT
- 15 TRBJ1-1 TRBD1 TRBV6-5 CASISGTAMNTEAFF TGTGCCAGCATTAGTGGGACAGCGATGAACACTGAAGCTTTCTTT
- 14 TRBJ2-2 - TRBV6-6 CASRDSPDTGELFF TGTGCCAGCAGAGACTCCCCTGACACCGGGGAGCTGTTTTTT
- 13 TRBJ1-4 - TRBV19 CASSIRGNEKLFF TGTGCCAGTAGTATCAGAGGGAATGAAAAACTGTTTTTT
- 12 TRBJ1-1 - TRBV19 CASTAGNTEAFF TGTGCCAGTACCGCAGGGAACACTGAAGCTTTCTTT
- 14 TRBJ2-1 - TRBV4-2 CASSQVEIENEQFF TGTGCCAGCAGCCAAGTTGAGATTGAGAATGAGCAGTTCTTC
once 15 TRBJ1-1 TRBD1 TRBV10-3 CAISGTGVGDTEAFF TGTGCCATCAGTGGGACAGGAGTAGGGGACACTGAAGCTTTCTTT
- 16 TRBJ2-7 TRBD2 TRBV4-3 CAKTGTSGGASYEQYF TGCGCCAAAACTGGGACTAGCGGGGGGGCTTCCTACGAGCAGTACTTC
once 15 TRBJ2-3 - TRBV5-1 CASSLGRAETDTQYF TGCGCCAGCAGCTTGGGGCGGGCGGAAACAGATACGCAGTATTTT
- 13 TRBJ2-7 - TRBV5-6 CASSLGGEAQGYF TGTGCCAGCAGCTTGGGGGGGGAGGCTCAGGGGTACTTC
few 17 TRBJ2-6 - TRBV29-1 CSVEDEHTGSGANVLTF TGCAGCGTTGAGGACGAACATACAGGGAGTGGGGCCAACGTCCTGACTTTC